A selection of T cell receptor beta chains follows, all from one sample in a study of T cell responses to AZD1222 COVID-19 vaccine. The assay was immunoSEQ multiplex PCR, and TCRdb's table has in-frame clones only and misses some. The sample contains some 180,000 clones, about 86% of which appear only once. The sample consisted of peripheral blood, taken on day 0 of AZD1222 vaccination. The origin of the receptors is an adult in good health. The CDR3 runs from the conserved cysteine through the conserved F or W.

j_call | v_call | cdr3_aa
TRBJ2-7 | TRBV5-1 | CASGMDRALTEQYF
TRBJ2-7 | TRBV9 | CALFPGLADYEQYF
TRBJ2-3 | TRBV19 | CATSYRAGGPWEDTQYF
TRBJ2-1 | TRBV4-1 | CASSQGANSNEQFF
TRBJ2-5 | TRBV11-2 | CASNPAGGGEETQYF
TRBJ2-5 | TRBV2 | CASSPGGGGSQETQYF
TRBJ1-4 | TRBV2 | CASSLEGGANEKLFF
TRBJ1-4 | TRBV4-3 | CASSQEPRQGVGEKLFF
TRBJ1-1 | TRBV9 | CASSVATDSPNTEAFF
TRBJ1-3 | TRBV7-3 | CASSLYAGNTIYF
TRBJ2-1 | TRBV5-1 | CASSLPTGRTSEQFF
TRBJ2-2 | TRBV28 | CASSPLGSLGGTGELFF
TRBJ2-2 | TRBV25-1 | CASSEYLMREINTGELFF
TRBJ2-1 | TRBV28 | CASSLYDEQFF
TRBJ1-6 | TRBV6-5 | CASTGTSGANSPLHF
TRBJ1-4 | TRBV30 | CAWSVGGAIEKLFF
TRBJ2-2 | TRBV18 | CASSPRETGELFF
TRBJ1-3 | TRBV5-5 | CASSALTGGPMTTIYF
TRBJ2-5 | TRBV20-1 | CSARTVGAQYF
TRBJ2-2 | TRBV5-4 | CASSFSSSGIVGELFF
TRBJ2-3 | TRBV7-3 | CASSLNRPQADTQYF
TRBJ1-1 | TRBV30 | CAWTRSYGTEAFF
TRBJ1-1 | TRBV28 | CASSFVPGRTNTEAFF
TRBJ1-3 | TRBV4-1 | CASSHARQGSGNTIYF
TRBJ1-2 | TRBV28 | CASRQVRYGYTF
TRBJ2-1 | TRBV6-4 | CASSLERGENEQFF
TRBJ1-6 | TRBV30 | CASKGRESYNSPLHF
TRBJ1-1 | TRBV7-2 | CASSPRQGANTEAFF
TRBJ2-3 | TRBV5-1 | CASSLGGTHGVDTQYF
TRBJ2-7 | TRBV11-2 | CASSLVSGLGEQYF
TRBJ1-4 | TRBV4-3 | CASSQGTGGEKLFF
TRBJ2-2 | TRBV5-1 | CASSFAGGPGELFF
TRBJ1-5 | TRBV29-1 | CSVSDPYSNQPQHF
TRBJ1-5 | TRBV5-8 | CASSFGLSNQPQHF
TRBJ1-3 | TRBV3-1/TRBV3-2 | CASSQRGSGNTIYF
TRBJ1-4 | TRBV4-1 | CASSQGLGSATNEKLFF
TRBJ1-5 | TRBV25-1 | CASSAGKGDQPQHF
TRBJ1-1 | TRBV19 | CASSIAGTEAFF
TRBJ2-2 | TRBV24-1 | CATSDLGQRAGELFF
TRBJ2-3 | TRBV3-1/TRBV3-2 | CASSQVEGRGSYTDTQYF
TRBJ1-2 | TRBV5-5 | CASSQDMRGRITSYGYTF
TRBJ2-7 | TRBV6-5 | CASGTRSYEQYF
TRBJ1-2 | TRBV27 | CASGEGGWGYTF
TRBJ1-1 | TRBV28 | CASSQYRVKNTEAFF
TRBJ2-3 | TRBV27 | CASSLSVSGGAPDTQYF
TRBJ2-7 | TRBV6-6 | CASSTGTGNEQYF
TRBJ2-4 | TRBV6-5 | CASSYGLAVAKNIQYF
TRBJ2-7 | TRBV6-5 | CASSQGQGLEEQYF
TRBJ1-1 | TRBV2 | CASSITGTTEAFF
TRBJ2-1 | TRBV10-1 | CASSDSGRGGNEQFF
TRBJ1-5 | TRBV7-9 | CASSLGGAGQPQHF
TRBJ2-3 | TRBV10-1 | CASMKRAGADTQYF
TRBJ1-3 | TRBV12-3/TRBV12-4 | CASSLSQGNTIYF